Listed here is a single T cell receptor beta chain. This clone was detected once. Its antigen has not been determined. The input lacks base qualities; no much larger clone sits a single base away. This sample is drawn from a study of OX40 agonist ivuxolimab in advanced cancers. Study-wide context: Ivuxolimab, which targeted the costimulatory receptor OX40 (CD134), was an agonistic, fully human IgG2 monoclonal antibody. Intravenous ivuxolimab was administered to patients every 2 weeks at six dose levels: 0.01, 0.1, 0.3, 1.5, 3 and 10 mg/kg. Among the roughly 52 dose-escalation patients, around 19 had hepatocellular carcinoma, roughly 15 melanoma, 9 renal cell carcinoma and 9 head and neck cancer. A male proportion of 82.7% and a mean age of approximately 55 years, ranging from 23 to 79, were recorded for the dose-escalation cohort. Prior anti-PD-1, anti-PD-L1 or anti-CTLA-4 therapy was permitted, and approximately 41% of dose-escalation patients had received checkpoint inhibitors. Partial responses occurred in three dose-escalation patients: two with cutaneous melanoma and one with hepatocellular carcinoma. Peripheral TCRbeta sequencing was intended to test whether TCR sequence diversity was altered and clonal T-cell expansion was caused by ivuxolimab. The paper reports the monotherapy dose-escalation portion (N of about 47 patients) of the phase I ivuxolimab trial.

For sequencing of the TCRbeta CDR3 region, genomic DNA was extracted from the sorted cells. The immunoSEQ Assay was used to sequence the TCRbeta CDR3 regions. In TCRdb, the immuneACCESS table is reduced to in-frame sequences with V and J assigned. These tables do not hold every clone; where another copy was compared, an unresolved V gene accounts for under half, and the others remain unexplained. The sample includes nearly 50,000 clones, with around 90% observed a single time. Clones ranked in the top ten supply under 55% of the sample. Results and caveats for the whole study, not just this receptor: The antigen specificity of the peripheral T cells that underwent clonal expansion was not determined. In the 0.1-3.0 mg/kg groups, partial responders had among the lowest normalized peripheral clonal expansion, particularly in CD8+ T cells. At doses from 0.1 to 3.0 mg/kg, clonal expansion was seen in both CD4+ and CD8+ blood T cells between baseline and week 6. Low levels of normalized T-cell clonal expansion were also shown by some nonresponding patients. After ivuxolimab, CD8+ T cells had more expanded clones than CD4+ T cells on average.

A distance of 9 bases separates the germline ends of V and J, which lose 5 bases and 2 bases respectively. The CDR3 contains 13 residues, cysteine and phenylalanine counted. The only DNA kept is the CDR3, 39 bases in frame from the first base. CDR1 and CDR2, per the germline V gene (reference sequence), are MNHEY and SMNVEV. The trial excluded patients who had a history of autoimmune disease or were on systemic immunosuppression. In every dose cohort, peripheral blood was drawn for TCR sequencing at baseline, cycle 4 day 1, and cycle 7 day 1. Samples were obtained from an open-label, multicenter, first-in-human phase I dose-escalation trial of ivuxolimab. Adults with locally advanced or metastatic melanoma, renal cell carcinoma, hepatocellular carcinoma or head and neck squamous cell carcinoma were enrolled in the trial. Before TCR sequencing, CD4+ T cells and CD8+ T cells were sorted from peripheral blood as separate populations.

The sequence links TRBV27 to TRBJ1-2, with no confidently assigned D gene. The source was CD4+ or CD8+ T cells sorted from blood, collected in a trial of the OX40 agonist ivuxolimab. The sequence was obtained from an adult with an advanced solid tumor such as melanoma, head and neck, liver or kidney cancer. This receptor carries the CDR3 CASSPIGNYGYTF. The nucleotide sequence reads TGTGCCAGCAGTCCAATAGGCAACTATGGCTACACCTTC.